Below, 31 T cell receptor beta chains from the same sample are listed, as sequenced in a study of neurological immune-mediated disorders (dated 2019 in TCRdb). The receptor library was made with 5' RACE. TCRdb lists the instrument as Illumina HiSeq 2500. Through fastp at Q25 and MiXCR, TCRdb rebuilt clones from the public reads, retaining in-frame beta chains. Each entry merges the rows of one CDR3 protein and shows their most common DNA and genes. For this sample the table gives more than 45,000 distinct CDR3 sequences, of which around 4% were detected only once. The ten largest clonotypes hold roughly 1.5% of the sample. The sample was PBMCs. Source of these receptors: a man aged 30-40 years with multiple sclerosis.

This clonotype was counted ten times or more. The chain recombines TRBV5-1 with TRBJ2-7; TRBD1 matches 9 bases. Trimming at V came to 0 bases and at J to 2 bases, leaving 6 bases not matched to a gene. Germline V lookup: CDR1 SGHRS, CDR2 YFSETQ. The CDR3 length is 16 residues. CDR3: CASSLAPGTGTYEQYF. The CDR3 DNA sequence: TGCGCCAGCAGCTTGGCCCCCGGGACAGGGACCTACGAGCAGTACTTC. The entire variable domain, with the rest obtained from reference TRBV5-1 and TRBJ2-7, is as follows: KAGVTQTPRYLIKTRGQQVTLSCSPISGHRSVSWYQQTPGQGLQFLFEYFSETQRNKGNFPGRFSGRQFSNSRSEMNVSTLELGDSALYLCASSLAPGTGTYEQYFGPGTRLTVT.

This clonotype was counted ten times or more. The chain joins TRBV7-3 to TRBJ2-1; perhaps TRBD2 as D (5 bases). V was pared by 5 bases and J by 9 bases, with 14 bases between. CDR1 is SGHTA and CDR2 is FQGTGA in the germline V gene. The CDR3 loop spans 13 amino acids. The CDR3 sequence: CASSPILEGEQFF. Written as DNA, the CDR3 is TGTGCCAGCAGCCCAATACTAGAGGGTGAGCAGTTCTTC.

The V and J genes are TRBV27 and TRBJ2-2, with a possible D match to TRBD1 (5 bases). V was pared by 5 bases and J by 4 bases, with 14 bases between. The CDR3 length is 15 residues. Per germline, CDR1 MNHEY and CDR2 SMNVEV (reference sequence). CDR3 coding DNA: TGTGCCAGCAGTCCCCAGCCGACAGCCACCGGGGAGCTGTTTTTT. The encoded protein is CASSPQPTATGELFF.

This clonotype was found many times. This rearrangement joins TRBV14 to TRBJ2-1, with a weak D call TRBD2 (5 bases). Germline assignment: CDR1 SGHDN and CDR2 FVKESK. The CDR3 sequence is 14 residues long. The V end lost 6 bases, the J end lost 2 bases, and 11 bases lay between the germline ends. The CDR3 reads CASSGRPTYNEQFF. CDR3 nucleotide sequence: TGTGCCAGCAGTGGGAGACCGACCTACAATGAGCAGTTCTTC.

V usage is TRBV2 and J usage is TRBJ1-3; D gene unclear. Germline V lookup: CDR1 SNHLY, CDR2 FYNNEI. V was clipped by 8 bases and J by 0 bases, with 14 bases between them. The CDR3 spans 15 residues. The CDR3 sequence: CASSDGQSSGNTIYF. For the CDR3, the DNA is TGTGCCAGCTCTGATGGGCAGAGCTCTGGAAACACCATATATTTT.

A note on this clonotype: The junction departs from germline at one end; a sequencing error may be responsible. J is TRBJ1-6 and V is TRBV20-1, with 7 nucleotides matching TRBD1. Germline V gene data show CDR1 as DFQATT and CDR2 as SNEGSKA (reference sequence). The CDR3 is 16 residues long. CDR3 amino acids: CSARDEGAPSNSPLNF. The CDR3 DNA follows: TGCAGTGCTAGAGATGAGGGGGCCCCATCTAATTCACCCCTCAACTTT.

This clonotype was counted between two and nine times. V and J are TRBV5-1 and TRBJ2-1, with 12 positions matching TRBD2. Trimming removed 0 bases from V and 5 bases from J; junction bases left unmatched: 3. Germline lookup yields CDR1 SGHRS and CDR2 YFSETQ. The CDR3 is made up of 16 amino acids. The CDR3 coding sequence is TGCGCCAGCAGCTTGGTTGGACTAGCGGGGAACAATGAGCAGTTCTTC. Its protein product is CASSLVGLAGNNEQFF.

Many counts were recorded for this clonotype. V is TRBV5-1 and J is TRBJ2-3; D is unresolved. The germline CDR1 and CDR2 sequences are SGHRS and YFSETQ. The CDR3 has 13 residues. Trimming took off 5 bases at V and 1 base at J, with 8 bases between the two ends. Written as DNA, the CDR3 is TGCGCCAGCAGGACTGACGGCACAGATACGCAGTATTTT. Translating gives CASRTDGTDTQYF. The full variable domain, rest sourced from reference TRBV5-1 and TRBJ2-3, is KAGVTQTPRYLIKTRGQQVTLSCSPISGHRSVSWYQQTPGQGLQFLFEYFSETQRNKGNFPGRFSGRQFSNSRSEMNVSTLELGDSALYLCASRTDGTDTQYFGPGTRLTVL.

In its sample, this clonotype was seen many times. The chain couples TRBV12-3 or TRBV12-4 to TRBJ2-3; 9 bases are a match to TRBD2. V lost 3 bases and J lost 4; bases outside the gene matches: 8. This CDR3 has 16 amino acids. This CDR3 is CASSFLPSGTSDTQYF. DNA for the CDR3: TGTGCCAGCAGTTTTCTCCCTAGCGGGACCTCAGATACGCAGTATTTT.

To note about this clonotype: One junction end does not reproduce the germline sequence, and a read error may be involved. The chain has TRBV9 and TRBJ2-3; a possible D gene is TRBD2 (6 bases). CDR3 length: 15 amino acids. The germline gives CDR1 SGDLS, CDR2 YYNGEE. CDR3 in amino acids: CSSSVVAGGTDTQYF. CDR3 DNA sequence: TGTTCCAGCAGCGTAGTCGCAGGAGGGACAGATACGCAGTATTTT.

This clonotype was seen ten or more times. This sequence joins TRBV4-1 and TRBJ1-5; 7 bases match TRBD1. Germline trimming cut 5 bases from V and 11 bases from J; bases unmatched to any gene: 12. CDR3 length equals 14 residues. CDR1 and CDR2 from the germline V gene are MGHRA and YSYEKL. The chain's CDR3 is CASSESGSGGAQHF. The CDR3 coding sequence is TGCGCCAGCAGCGAAAGTGGTTCAGGGGGTGCCCAGCATTTT.

This clonotype was seen many times. The rearrangement uses TRBV7-9 and TRBJ2-1; 10 nucleotides match TRBD1. Germline V gives CDR1 SEHNR, CDR2 FQNEAQ (reference sequence). The length of the CDR3 is 16 residues. The V segment lost 5 bases and the J segment 7 bases; nucleotides outside the gene matches: 11. This CDR3 is CASSPWDRGSRNEQFF. CDR3 nucleotides: TGTGCCAGCAGCCCCTGGGACAGGGGATCGCGTAATGAGCAGTTCTTC.

There are many counts of this clonotype. The CDR3 sequence is CASSPRQGDSEAFF. CDR3 nucleotide sequence: TGTGCCAGCAGTCCCCGACAGGGGGACAGCGAAGCTTTCTTT. V is TRBV12-3 or TRBV12-4 and J is TRBJ1-1; 9 bases are shared with TRBD1. With 5 bases clipped from V and 8 bases from J, the junction kept 9 bases outside the gene matches. The CDR3 consists of 14 residues.

This clonotype showed up many times. The rearrangement links TRBV20-1 to TRBJ1-2; 9 bases match TRBD1. V lost 6 bases and J lost 6; bases outside the gene matches: 8. This CDR3 comprises 13 residues. CDR1 is DFQATT and CDR2 is SNEGSKA in the germline V gene (reference sequence). CDR3 in DNA: TGCAGTGCCCCGGGACAGGGCGACGATGGCTACACCTTC. Amino acids: CSAPGQGDDGYTF.

This clonotype was seen many times. The chain joins TRBV5-8 to TRBJ1-5; TRBD1 aligns across 9 bases. The junction had 6 bases not matched to a gene; V was cut back by 4 bases and J by 7 bases. The germline gives CDR1 SGHTS, CDR2 YDEGEE. This CDR3 has 14 residues. The CDR3 DNA is TGTGCCAGCAGCCCACAGGGGGCTGGGCAGCCCCAGCATTTT. Translated, it gives CASSPQGAGQPQHF.

This clonotype has more than one count but fewer than ten. The chain carries TRBV20-1 and TRBJ2-1; 7 bases line up with TRBD1. With V trimmed by 6 bases and J by 7 bases, 9 bases remained unmatched. This CDR3 is built from 13 residues. The germline CDR1 and CDR2 sequences are DFQATT and SNEGSKA (reference sequence). Written as DNA, the CDR3 is TGCAGTGCCGAGCGGACAGGCGGGAATGAGCAGTTCTTC. It encodes CSAERTGGNEQFF.

This clonotype was observed at least ten times. This rearrangement joins TRBV28 to TRBJ2-1; D gene unclear. Germline CDR1 is MDHEN and CDR2 is SYDVKM. V lost 7 bases and J 2 bases, leaving 6 bases between the germline ends. The CDR3 spans 12 residues. DNA for the CDR3: TGTGCCAGCACAGTAACCTACAATGAGCAGTTCTTC. As protein: CASTVTYNEQFF.

Many counts were recorded for this clonotype. The chain carries TRBV20-1 and TRBJ1-2; D ambiguous. Trimming left V 6 bases short and J 1 base short, with 9 bases between. The germline CDR1 and CDR2 sequences are DFQATT and SNEGSKA (reference sequence). The CDR3 runs to 12 residues. This chain's CDR3 is CSAQSRNYGYTF. Written as DNA, the CDR3 is TGCAGTGCACAAAGCCGTAACTATGGCTACACCTTC.

This clonotype has at least ten counts. V usage is TRBV12-3 or TRBV12-4 and J usage is TRBJ1-2; 8 bases are a match to TRBD1. The CDR3 has 13 amino acids. V shed 6 bases, J shed 4 bases, and the junction held 4 bases outside the gene matches. The CDR3, as DNA: TGTGCCAGCAGCCGACAGGGGACCTATGGCTACACCTTC. It yields the protein CASSRQGTYGYTF.

This clonotype was counted ten times or more. V and J are TRBV5-1 and TRBJ2-1, with 7 bases fitting TRBD2. Germline CDR1 and CDR2: SGHRS and YFSETQ. The trim removed 5 bases at V and 8 bases at J, leaving 10 bases unmatched. The length of the CDR3 is 14 residues. The CDR3 loop is CASRVAGVEDEQFF. The CDR3 region has the DNA TGCGCCAGCAGGGTGGCGGGAGTTGAGGATGAGCAGTTCTTC.

This clonotype was counted ten times or more. The CDR3 protein is CASSSGNRDTQYF. CDR3 DNA sequence: TGCGCCAGCAGCTCAGGGAACAGAGATACGCAGTATTTT. The chain employs TRBV5-1 and TRBJ2-3; a weak D match, TRBD1 (5 bases). Germline V lookup: CDR1 SGHRS, CDR2 YFSETQ. This CDR3 contains 13 residues. The V gene lost 3 bases and the J gene lost 5 bases, with 10 bases spanning the gap.

This clonotype was seen only a few times. One end of the junction fails to match germline, which may point to a read error. This chain joins TRBV5-1 and TRBJ1-2; D might be TRBD1 (6 bases). The CDR3 is 15 amino acids. The germline V gene encodes CDR1 SGHRS and CDR2 YFSETQ. In nucleotides, the CDR3 is TGCACCAGCAGCTTAATTGGGCAGGGGAACTATGGCTACACCTTC. Translated, it gives CTSSLIGQGNYGYTF. Full variable domain (remainder filled in from reference TRBV5-1 and TRBJ1-2): KAGVTQTPRYLIKTRGQQVTLSCSPISGHRSVSWYQQTPGQGLQFLFEYFSETQRNKGNFPGRFSGRQFSNSRSEMNVSTLELGDSALYLCTSSLIGQGNYGYTFGSGTRLTVV.

The sample holds a few counts of this clonotype. The rearrangement joins TRBV7-7 to TRBJ1-1, with D perhaps matching TRBD1 (5 bases). The length of the CDR3 is 15 residues. V lost 7 bases and J 4 bases, leaving 19 bases between the germline ends. CDR1 is SSHAT, CDR2 FNYEAQ, per germline (reference sequence). CDR3 loop: CASIPLGATSTEAFF. The CDR3 DNA reads as TGTGCCAGCATCCCCCTAGGGGCGACGAGCACTGAAGCTTTCTTT. The full variable domain, completed using reference TRBV7-7 and TRBJ1-1, is GAGVSQSPRYKVTKRGQDVTLRCDPISSHATLYWYQQALGQGPEFLTYFNYEAQPDKSGLPSDRFSAERPEGSISTLTIQRTEQRDSAMYRCASIPLGATSTEAFFGQGTRLTVV.

This clonotype was counted at least ten times. The chain joins TRBV25-1 to TRBJ2-7; D unresolved. CDR1 is MGHDK and CDR2 is SYGVNS in the germline V gene. The length of the CDR3 is 11 residues. V dropped 4 bases and J dropped 6 bases, with 7 bases sitting between them. CDR3 residues: CASSVTSEQYF. The CDR3, as DNA: TGTGCCAGCAGTGTTACGAGCGAGCAGTACTTC.

The sample holds many counts of this clonotype. V usage is TRBV20-1 and J usage is TRBJ1-1, with TRBD1 matching over 7 bases. The length of the CDR3 is 15 residues. CDR1 DFQATT and CDR2 SNEGSKA come from the germline V gene (reference sequence). V was clipped by 3 bases and J by 0 bases; unmatched bases: 7. CDR3 protein: CSASATGDMNTEAFF. The CDR3 DNA follows: TGCAGTGCTAGTGCTACAGGGGATATGAACACTGAAGCTTTCTTT.

This clonotype came up many times. The chain has TRBV7-8 and TRBJ2-7, with TRBD2 identical over 13 bases. J was trimmed by 0 bases and V by 5 bases; bases with no gene match: 10. Germline CDR1 is SGHVS and CDR2 is FQNEAQ. The CDR3 sequence is 18 residues long. CDR3 DNA: TGTGCCAGCAGCCCACGGACTAGCGGGGGCTTCGTCTCCTACGAGCAGTACTTC. As protein: CASSPRTSGGFVSYEQYF.

This clonotype was counted at least ten times. This rearrangement joins TRBV3-1 to TRBJ2-3, with 11 nucleotides matching TRBD2. The germline V gene encodes CDR1 LGHDT and CDR2 YNNKEL (reference sequence). This CDR3 has 16 amino acids. Trimming took 2 bases from V and 0 from J; bases not matched to a gene: 1. CDR3 nucleotide sequence: TGTGCCAGCAGCCAACTAGCGGGGGGAAGCACAGATACGCAGTATTTT. Translating it yields CASSQLAGGSTDTQYF.

This clonotype occurred many times. The genes are TRBV5-1 and TRBJ1-1; no firm D call. V gave up 2 bases and J gave up 7 bases, with 12 bases separating them. The CDR3 totals 13 residues. From germline, CDR1 is SGHRS and CDR2 YFSETQ. CDR3 sequence reads: CASSFPPGVEAFF. The DNA of the CDR3 is TGCGCCAGCAGCTTTCCCCCGGGCGTTGAAGCTTTCTTT.

This clonotype was counted ten times or more. The CDR3 region is CASSLVRSTDTQYF. The CDR3 DNA sequence: TGTGCCAGCAGCTTGGTACGGAGCACAGATACGCAGTATTTT. The chain is built from TRBV5-6 and TRBJ2-3; D is unresolved. Germline lookup yields CDR1 SGHDT and CDR2 YYEEEE. The CDR3 is made up of 14 amino acids. Trimming cost V 0 bases and J 0 bases, with 5 bases left between them.

This clonotype was recorded many times. This rearrangement joins TRBV9 to TRBJ1-1; maybe TRBD1 (5 bases). This CDR3 has 14 residues. CDR1 is SGDLS, CDR2 YYNGEE, per germline. V lost 0 bases and J 7 bases, leaving 13 bases between the germline ends. CDR3 DNA sequence: TGTGCCAGCAGCGTAGGGTCAGGGACCGATGAAGCTTTCTTT. Its translation is CASSVGSGTDEAFF.

In this sample, this clonotype turned up many times. The V and J genes are TRBV12-3 or TRBV12-4 and TRBJ2-5; D gene uncertain. This CDR3 contains 13 residues. Trimming stripped 5 bases from V and 1 base from J, with 8 bases between. Written as DNA, the CDR3 is TGTGCCAGCAGTCCCCAGGTCCAAGAGACCCAGTACTTC. Protein: CASSPQVQETQYF.